This T cell receptor beta chain originates from a study of T cells after yellow fever vaccination. Study in general: Low-cell-number fractions underwent preparation using SMART-Seq v4 Ultra Low Input.

Only a few counts were recorded for this clonotype. Its specificity is not known. As TCR cDNA was made by 5'RACE template switching, a universal primer site and UMIs were added. TCRdb re-called the 5' RACE reads with MiXCR, one entry per CDR3 protein. Of some 68,000 distinct CDR3 sequences in the sample, approximately 6.1% were seen once. Study-wide points: A large majority of primary-vaccination clones showed up again after the booster (about 97% CD4, around 90% CD8). Across the CD4 and CD8 compartments, a small share of clonotypes was present in both.

The source was CD8+ T cells sorted from PBMCs, collected approximately 40 days after the first yellow fever vaccination. This TCR derives from a young man who received the YFV17D yellow fever vaccine.

CDR3: CASSSENTDTQYF. The CDR3 DNA is TGTGCCAGCAGCTCGGAAAACACAGATACGCAGTATTTT. The chain combines TRBV7-9 with TRBJ2-3; D not resolved. The CDR3 runs 13 residues. Trimming shortened V by 4 bases and J by 2 bases, and 7 bases separated the two germline ends. Germline CDR1 is SEHNR and CDR2 is FQNEAQ (reference sequence).